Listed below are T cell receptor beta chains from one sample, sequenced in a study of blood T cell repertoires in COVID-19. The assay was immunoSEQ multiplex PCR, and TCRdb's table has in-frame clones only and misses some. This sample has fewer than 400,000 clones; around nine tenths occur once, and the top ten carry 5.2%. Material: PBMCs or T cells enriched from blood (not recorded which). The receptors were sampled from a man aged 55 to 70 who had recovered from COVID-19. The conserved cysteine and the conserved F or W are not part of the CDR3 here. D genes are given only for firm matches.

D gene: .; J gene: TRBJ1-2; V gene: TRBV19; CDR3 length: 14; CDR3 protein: ASSIGRPTTNYGYT
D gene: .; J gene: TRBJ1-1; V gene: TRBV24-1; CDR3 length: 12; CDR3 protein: ATRGLQGNTEAF
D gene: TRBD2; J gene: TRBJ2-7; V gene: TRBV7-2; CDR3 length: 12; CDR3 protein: ASSPSLAGQEQY
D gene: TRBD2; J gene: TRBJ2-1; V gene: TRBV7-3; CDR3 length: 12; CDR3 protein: ASSFSGSYNEQF
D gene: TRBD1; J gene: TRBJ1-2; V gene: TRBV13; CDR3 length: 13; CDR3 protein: ASSFGRQGLYGYT
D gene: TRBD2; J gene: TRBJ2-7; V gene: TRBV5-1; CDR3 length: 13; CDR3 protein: ASSYTSGSSYEQY
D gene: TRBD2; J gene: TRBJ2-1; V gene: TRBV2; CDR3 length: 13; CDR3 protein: ASSESAGGYNEQF
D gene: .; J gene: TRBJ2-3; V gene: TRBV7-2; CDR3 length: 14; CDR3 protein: ASSPRPIKPTDTQY
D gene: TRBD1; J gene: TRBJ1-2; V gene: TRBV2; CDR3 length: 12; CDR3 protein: ASNVLTGGYGYT
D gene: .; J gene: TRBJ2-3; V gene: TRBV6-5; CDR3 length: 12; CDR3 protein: AYRVSGASDTQY
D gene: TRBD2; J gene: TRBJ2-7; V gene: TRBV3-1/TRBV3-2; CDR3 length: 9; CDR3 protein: ASSQTGTRV
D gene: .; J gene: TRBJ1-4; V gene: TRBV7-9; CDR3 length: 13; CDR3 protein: ASSLVLARNEKLF
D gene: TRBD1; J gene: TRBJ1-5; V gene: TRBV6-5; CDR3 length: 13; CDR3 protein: ASSTGQGRYQPQH
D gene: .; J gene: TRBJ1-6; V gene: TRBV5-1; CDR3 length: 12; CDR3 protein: ASSLASADSPLH
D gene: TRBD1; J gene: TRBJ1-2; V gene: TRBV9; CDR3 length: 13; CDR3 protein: ASSVRDRESRGYT
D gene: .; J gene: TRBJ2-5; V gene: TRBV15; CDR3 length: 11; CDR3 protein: ATSRAPKETQY
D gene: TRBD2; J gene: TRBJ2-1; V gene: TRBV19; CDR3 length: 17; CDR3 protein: ASSNPGLAGGSAYNEQF
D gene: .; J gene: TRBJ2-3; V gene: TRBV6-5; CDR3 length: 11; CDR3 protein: ASSYSFADTQY
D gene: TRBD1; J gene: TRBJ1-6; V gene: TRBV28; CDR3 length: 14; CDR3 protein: ASSAPGTGGESPLH
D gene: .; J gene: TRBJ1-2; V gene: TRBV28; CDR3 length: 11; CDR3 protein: ASSLDSNYGYT
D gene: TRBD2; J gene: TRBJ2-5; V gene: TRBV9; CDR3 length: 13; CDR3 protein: ASSVGTRGLETQY
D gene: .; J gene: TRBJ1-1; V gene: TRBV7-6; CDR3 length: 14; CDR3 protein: ASSLGAGGKDTEAF
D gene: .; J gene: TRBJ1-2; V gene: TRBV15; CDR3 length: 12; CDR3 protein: ATSRGRETDGYT
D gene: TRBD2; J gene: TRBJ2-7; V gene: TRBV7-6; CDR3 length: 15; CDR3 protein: ASSLVATSGRNYEQY
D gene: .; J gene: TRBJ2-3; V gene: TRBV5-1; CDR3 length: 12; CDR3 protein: ASSLSSGTDTQY
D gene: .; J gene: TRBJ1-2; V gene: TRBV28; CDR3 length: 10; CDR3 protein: ASGGGSYGYT
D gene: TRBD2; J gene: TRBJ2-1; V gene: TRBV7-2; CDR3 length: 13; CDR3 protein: ASSKTSGSYNEQF
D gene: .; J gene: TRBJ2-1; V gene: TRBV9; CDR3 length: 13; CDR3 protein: ASSDAGTHYNEQF
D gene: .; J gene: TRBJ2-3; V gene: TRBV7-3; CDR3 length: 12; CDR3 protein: ASSRTIRTDTQY
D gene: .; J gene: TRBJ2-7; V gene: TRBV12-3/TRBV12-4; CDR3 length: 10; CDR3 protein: ASSWRGSEQY
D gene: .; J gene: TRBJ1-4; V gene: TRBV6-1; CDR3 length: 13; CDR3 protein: ASSGATARNEKLF
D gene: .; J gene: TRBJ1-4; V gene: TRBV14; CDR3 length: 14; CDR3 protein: ASSQPTTANNEKLF
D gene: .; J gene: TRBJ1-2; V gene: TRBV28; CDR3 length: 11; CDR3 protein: ASSTRTVSGYT
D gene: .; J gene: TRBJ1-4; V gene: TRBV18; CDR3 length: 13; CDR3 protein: ASSQGGATNEKLF
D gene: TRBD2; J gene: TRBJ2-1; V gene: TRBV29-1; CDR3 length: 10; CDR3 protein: SVFPGGNEQF
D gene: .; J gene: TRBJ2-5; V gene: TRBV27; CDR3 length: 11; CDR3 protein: ASTAGYQETQY
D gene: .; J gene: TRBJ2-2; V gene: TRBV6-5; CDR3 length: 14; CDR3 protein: ASSYAPGQATGELF
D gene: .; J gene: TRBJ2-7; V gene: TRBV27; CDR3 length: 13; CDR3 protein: ASSPRPSRYYEQY
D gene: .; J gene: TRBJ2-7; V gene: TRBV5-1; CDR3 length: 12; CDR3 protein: ASSFLGSSYEQY
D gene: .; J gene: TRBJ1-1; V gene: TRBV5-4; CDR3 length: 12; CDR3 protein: ASSLDRENTEAF
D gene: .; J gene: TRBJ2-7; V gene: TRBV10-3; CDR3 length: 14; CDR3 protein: AIRGASSTSSYEQY
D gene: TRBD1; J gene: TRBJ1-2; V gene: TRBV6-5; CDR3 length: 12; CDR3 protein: ASSFDRGDYGYT
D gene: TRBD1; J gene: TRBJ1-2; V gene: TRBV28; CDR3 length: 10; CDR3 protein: ASSTTGYGYT
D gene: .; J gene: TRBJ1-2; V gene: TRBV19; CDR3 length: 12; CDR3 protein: ASSIVEGLRGYT
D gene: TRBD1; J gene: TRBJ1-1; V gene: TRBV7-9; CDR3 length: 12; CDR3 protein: ASSPRTGNTEAF